Each of the 19 T cell receptor beta chains below was sequenced from the same sample in a study of beta chain features in type 1 diabetes. The study reverse transcribed the entire isolated RNA, so it sequenced expressed TCRB transcripts. Clones were sequenced by immunoSEQ multiplex PCR, and TCRdb holds only the in-frame ones, with some missing. The sample has about 240,000 clones; 27% are singletons. Input material: central memory CD4+ T cells from blood. The source of these receptors is a young man in good health.

This clone has a count of ten or more. The same CDR3 is also encoded by other DNA sequences in this sample. The V call is TRBV7-9, the J call TRBJ1-1; D gene ambiguous. The CDR3 runs to 13 residues. V was clipped by 5 bases and J by 5 bases, with 12 bases between them. Germline values: CDR1 SEHNR, CDR2 FQNEAQ (reference sequence). The CDR3 sequence is CASSPSRDTEAFF. Written as DNA, the CDR3 is TGTGCCAGCAGCCCCAGTCGGGATACTGAAGCTTTCTTT.

This clone was observed a handful of times. The chain combines TRBV18 with TRBJ2-3; 9 bases fit TRBD2. V gave up 5 bases and J gave up 3 bases; unmatched junction bases: 12. The CDR3 contains 17 residues. Germline CDR1 and CDR2: KGHSH and LQKENI. Here the CDR3 reads CASSTGASGAGTDTQYF. CDR3 nucleotides: TGTGCCAGCTCAACTGGGGCTAGCGGGGCTGGAACAGATACGCAGTATTTT.

This clone was observed a handful of times. This rearrangement joins TRBV7-2 to TRBJ2-7; TRBD2 aligns across 8 bases. CDR3 length: 16 residues. Germline CDR1 reads SGHTA; CDR2 reads FQGNSA. J was trimmed by 3 bases and V by 7 bases; bases with no gene match: 14. The CDR3 coding sequence is TGTGCCAGCACCACTCCGAAGGGCGGGAGGCACTACGAGCAGTACTTC. Translation: CASTTPKGGRHYEQYF.

This chain connects TRBV5-1 to TRBJ2-7; tentative D call: TRBD2 (6 bases). Trimming took off 4 bases at V and 4 bases at J, with 15 bases between the two ends. Germline CDR1 is SGHRS and CDR2 is YFSETQ. The CDR3 sequence is 14 residues long. Here the CDR3 reads CASSPGLGGYEQYF. CDR3 DNA sequence: TGCGCCAGCAGCCCGGGCCTAGGAGGGTACGAGCAGTACTTC.

V gene TRBV15 combines with J gene TRBJ1-1; D gene uncertain. V lost 0 bases and J 6 bases, leaving 11 bases between the germline ends. CDR3 length: 14 amino acids. From germline, CDR1 is LNHNV and CDR2 YYDKDF (reference sequence). The CDR3 nucleotides read TGTGCCACCAGCAGAGATCCAGCGGAGGCTGAAGCTTTCTTT. Its translation is CATSRDPAEAEAFF.

This sequence joins TRBV6-5 and TRBJ1-5; D gene uncertain. With 0 bases removed from V and 0 bases from J, the gap between germline ends came to 6 bases. Germline assignment: CDR1 MNHEY and CDR2 SVGAGI. The CDR3 extends over 15 amino acids. The CDR3 sequence: CASSYSAGSNQPQHF. DNA of the CDR3: TGTGCCAGCAGTTACTCGGCAGGTAGCAATCAGCCCCAGCATTTT.

This clone was observed a handful of times. J is TRBJ1-5 and V is TRBV30; tentatively, D is TRBD1 (5 bases). The germline V and J ends were trimmed by 1 base and 5 bases, with 9 bases remaining between them. CDR3 size: 13 residues. Looked up from germline, CDR1 is GTSNPN and CDR2 is SVGIG (reference sequence). The CDR3: CAWSGGGYQPQHF. The CDR3 nucleotides are TGTGCCTGGAGTGGGGGCGGTTATCAGCCCCAGCATTTT.

V usage is TRBV2 and J usage is TRBJ2-3; 13 bases agree with TRBD2. The CDR3 has 15 residues. Per the germline V gene, CDR1 is SNHLY and CDR2 is FYNNEI. Trimming at V came to 5 bases and at J to 6 bases, leaving 5 bases not matched to a gene. DNA of the CDR3: TGTGCCAGCAGTCCTGGACTAGCGGGGGTCGATACGCAGTATTTT. Protein product: CASSPGLAGVDTQYF. Full variable domain (rest looked up from reference TRBV2 and TRBJ2-3): EPEVTQTPSHQVTQMGQEVILRCVPISNHLYFYWYRQILGQKVEFLVSFYNNEISEKSEIFDDQFSVERPDGSNFTLKIRSTKLEDSAMYFCASSPGLAGVDTQYFGPGTRLTVL.

The chain joins TRBV13 to TRBJ2-7; 7 bases agree with TRBD2. CDR1 PRHDT and CDR2 FYEKMQ come from the germline V gene (reference sequence). CDR3 size: 15 residues. V was clipped by 8 bases and J by 1 base; unmatched bases: 11. DNA for the CDR3: TGTGCCAGCGCGAAACGGGCTAGCGGATCCTACGAGCAGTACTTC. Translated: CASAKRASGSYEQYF. The complete variable domain, with remaining parts taken from reference TRBV13 and TRBJ2-7, reads AAGVIQSPRHLIKEKRETATLKCYPIPRHDTVYWYQQGPGQDPQFLISFYEKMQSDKGSIPDRFSAQQFSDYHSELNMSSLELGDSALYFCASAKRASGSYEQYFGPGTRLTVT.

Only a few counts were recorded for this clone. Distinct nucleotide sequences in the sample also encode this CDR3. The chain links TRBV28 to TRBJ2-5; 7 bases agree with TRBD2. The CDR3 loop spans 14 amino acids. V trimming: 6 bases; J trimming: 2 bases; junction bases outside the gene matches: 6. Looked up from germline, CDR1 is MDHEN and CDR2 is SYDVKM. The CDR3 reads CASSRGGGQETQYF. CDR3 nucleotide sequence: TGTGCCAGCAGCCGCGGGGGTGGGCAAGAGACCCAGTACTTC.

V and J are TRBV6-4 and TRBJ2-2; D is possibly TRBD2 (6 bases). Deletions cut 5 bases from V and 0 bases from J, with 10 bases between. From germline, CDR1 is MRHNA and CDR2 SNTAGT. This CDR3 has 15 amino acids. The DNA of the CDR3 is TGTGCCAGCAGTCAGGAGGGAGCGAACACCGGGGAGCTGTTTTTT. Residues: CASSQEGANTGELFF.

As DNA, the CDR3 is TGCAGCGCTCAATCGCGCAGACAGAGTCACGAGCAGTACTTC. Translation gives CSAQSRRQSHEQYF. The chain couples TRBV29-1 to TRBJ2-7, with D possibly TRBD1 on 5 matching bases. CDR3 size: 14 residues. Deletions cut 7 bases from V and 5 bases from J, with 21 bases between. Germline values: CDR1 SQVTM, CDR2 ANQGSEA.

This clone was counted only a few times. CDR3: CASSGDRGTEAFF. The DNA for the CDR3 is TGTGCCAGCAGCGGGGACAGGGGCACTGAAGCTTTCTTT. The chain has TRBV5-6 and TRBJ1-1, with TRBD1 identical over 10 bases. Germline lookup yields CDR1 SGHDT and CDR2 YYEEEE. The junction had 1 base not matched to a gene; V was cut back by 4 bases and J by 4 bases. This CDR3 comprises 13 residues.

The genes are TRBV5-6 and TRBJ1-1, with D possibly matching TRBD1 (6 bases). The germline CDR1 and CDR2 sequences are SGHDT and YYEEEE. V gave up 2 bases and J gave up 4 bases, with 15 bases separating them. The CDR3 loop spans 15 amino acids. The CDR3 sequence is CASSFRQGLATEAFF. The CDR3 region has the DNA TGTGCCAGCAGCTTTAGGCAGGGGTTGGCCACTGAAGCTTTCTTT.

The V and J genes are TRBV10-1 and TRBJ2-2; D uncertain. Trimming removed 0 bases at V and 5 bases at J, with 7 bases between. The CDR3 totals 14 residues. Looked up from germline, CDR1 is WNHNN and CDR2 is SYGVQD (reference sequence). The CDR3 reads CASSESQATGELFF. CDR3 nucleotides: TGCGCCAGCAGTGAGTCGCAGGCAACCGGGGAGCTGTTTTTT.

This clone was counted a few times. V usage is TRBV11-2 and J usage is TRBJ1-1, with D unclear. Trimming took 0 bases from V and 1 from J, leaving 6 bases between them. Germline CDR1 and CDR2: SGHAT and FQNNGV. The CDR3 length is 14 residues. The CDR3 nucleotides are TGTGCCAGCAGCTTAGAATTCCGGAACACTGAAGCTTTCTTT. Its translation is CASSLEFRNTEAFF.

This chain connects TRBV7-9 to TRBJ2-1; TRBD1 might be the D (6 bases). CDR1 is SEHNR and CDR2 is FQNEAQ in the germline V gene (reference sequence). CDR3 length: 15 residues. V dropped 3 bases and J dropped 9 bases, with 18 bases sitting between them. CDR3 coding DNA: TGTGCCAGCAGCTTCCGGGACAACGACAAGGGTGAGCAGTTCTTC. It translates to CASSFRDNDKGEQFF.

The chain joins TRBV10-3 to TRBJ1-2; D remains ambiguous. V lost 6 bases and J lost 0, with 5 bases in between. CDR3 length: 12 amino acids. CDR1 is ENHRY, CDR2 SYGVKD, per germline. For the CDR3, the DNA is TGTGCCATCAGACAGTCTAACTATGGCTACACCTTC. This sequence encodes CAIRQSNYGYTF.

This clone appeared a few times. The rearrangement links TRBV4-3 to TRBJ2-7, with D unresolved. The CDR3 consists of 15 residues. V dropped 0 bases and J dropped 6 bases, with 15 bases sitting between them. Germline CDR1 and CDR2: LGHNA and YSLEER. The CDR3 DNA is TGCGCCAGCAGCCAAGAGGCCATGATGGTCGGCGAGCAGTACTTC. This translates into CASSQEAMMVGEQYF.